This entry describes one TCR beta chain. The antigen is not known. J lost 3 bases, V lost 6 bases, and 8 bases had no gene match. Germline CDR1 MNHEY, CDR2 SVGAGI. The CDR3 is made up of 15 amino acids. This entry is derived from a study of shared clonotypes between healthy human individuals. Study observations and caveats: Having only a few donors restricted how much genetic and exposure-history diversity was captured. Sharing across several donors was seen in roughly 5% of naive CD4 clonotypes.

Per sorted-subset replicate PCR, input was approximately 0.2 ug DNA, representing around 29,000 T cell genomes. TCRdb's copy holds only in-frame clones and misses some; the assay was immunoSEQ multiplex PCR. The top ten clones hold 0.61% of a sample with under 1,100,000 clones, more than 75% of them seen once. Sequenced material: memory CD4+ T cells from PBMCs. Subset in this sample: CD45RA-negative fraction. The chain uses TRBV6-5 and TRBJ1-5, with 7 bases aligning to TRBD1. The clonotype was recovered from a man aged 18 to 29 in good health. Some clones in this sample may be carry-over from other donors' samples. The CDR3 is CASRPTGEANQPQHF. The CDR3 DNA follows: TGTGCCAGCAGACCAACAGGGGAAGCCAATCAGCCCCAGCATTTT.